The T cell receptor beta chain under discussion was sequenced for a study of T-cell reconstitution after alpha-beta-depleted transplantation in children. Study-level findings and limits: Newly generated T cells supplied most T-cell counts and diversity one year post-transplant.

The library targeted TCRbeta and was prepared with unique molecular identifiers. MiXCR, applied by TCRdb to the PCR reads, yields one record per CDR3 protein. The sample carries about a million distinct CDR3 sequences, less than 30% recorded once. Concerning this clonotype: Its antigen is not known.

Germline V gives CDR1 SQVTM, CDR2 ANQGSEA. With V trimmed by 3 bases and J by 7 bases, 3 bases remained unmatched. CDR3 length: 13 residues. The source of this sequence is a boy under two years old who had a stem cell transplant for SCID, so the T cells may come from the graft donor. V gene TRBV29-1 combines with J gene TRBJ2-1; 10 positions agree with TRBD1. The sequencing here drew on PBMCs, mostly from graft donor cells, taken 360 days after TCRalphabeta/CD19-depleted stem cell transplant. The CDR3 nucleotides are TGCAGCGTTGAGGGACAGGGGACAAATGAGCAGTTCTTC. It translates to CSVEGQGTNEQFF.